This T cell receptor beta chain was obtained from a study of T cells in Graves' hyperthyroidism and ophthalmopathy. These patients, aged 18 to 65, had recently diagnosed hyperthyroidism lasting under 2 months. Together with thyroid ultrasound, orbital computed tomography, serum thyroxine and TRAb, clinical symptoms were used for diagnoses. With 1 base removed from V and 3 bases from J, the gap between germline ends came to 17 bases. CDR1 is SGHAT, CDR2 FQNNGV, per germline. The CDR3 is 17 residues long. Study-wide results and limits: In validation, the model predicted ophthalmopathy. These predictions came a median roughly six months before onset. Stable hyperthyroidism was separated from ophthalmopathy by a model based on 13 V-J features.

It was RNA transcripts that yielded the amplified TCR beta CDR3 regions. TCR CDR3 regions were first amplified by RT-PCR with HTBI primers. TCRdb redid the calling of the multiplex PCR reads with MiXCR, one entry per CDR3 protein. The sample has some 620,000 distinct CDR3 sequences, about a sixth seen once. This clonotype was detected ten times or more. What it binds is not known. The clonotype originates from a woman in her twenties or thirties with Graves' hyperthyroidism. Sequenced input: blood. This chain joins TRBV11-2 and TRBJ2-3, with D possibly being TRBD2 (6 bases). The CDR3 protein is CASSLVGGIGWTDTQYF. The CDR3 region has the DNA TGTGCCAGCAGCTTAGTCGGAGGGATCGGTTGGACAGATACGCAGTATTTT.